A selection of T cell receptor beta chains follows, all from one sample in a study of vaccination and CD4 T cells after COVID-19. The antigens these receptors bind are not known. TCRdb redid the calling of the PCR reads with MiXCR, one entry per CDR3 protein. The sample yields roughly 6,500 distinct CDR3 sequences, approximately 31% seen once. Material: CD4+ T cells from blood, cultured in vitro. The receptor source for this set is a human donor in good health. Both conserved end residues are part of each CDR3. Fields, in order: D gene, V gene, clone size, J gene, CDR3 DNA, CDR3 protein. D genes are given only for firm matches. Some rows mark clone size as missing; the rest say once, few, many or name a class of expanded clone.

D: NA
V: TRBV9
size: few
J: TRBJ1-6
DNA: TGTGCCAGCAGCGTAGTTGGGGGGAGTTCACCCCTCCACTTT
CDR3: CASSVVGGSSPLHF

D: TRBD2
V: TRBV6-1
size: few
J: TRBJ2-1
DNA: TGTGCCAGCTTCATCACCGCTAGCGGATCCTACAATGAGCAGTTCTTC
CDR3: CASFITASGSYNEQFF

D: TRBD2
V: TRBV6-2/TRBV6-3
size: NA
J: TRBJ2-1
DNA: TGTGCCAGCAGCCGCGGACTAGTTGCGGACAATGAGCAGTTCTTC
CDR3: CASSRGLVADNEQFF

D: NA
V: TRBV7-3
size: NA
J: TRBJ2-3
DNA: TGTGCCAGCAGCCTCCAACCGAGCACAGATACGCAGTATTTT
CDR3: CASSLQPSTDTQYF

D: NA
V: TRBV12-3/TRBV12-4
size: NA
J: TRBJ1-1
DNA: TGTGCCAGCAGTTTTGCGGTAACAGAAGCTTTCTTT
CDR3: CASSFAVTEAFF

D: NA
V: TRBV25-1
size: NA
J: TRBJ1-6
DNA: TGTGCCAGCAGGATGCCGGGAGAAAATTCACCCCTCCACTTT
CDR3: CASRMPGENSPLHF

D: NA
V: TRBV5-1
size: NA
J: TRBJ2-7
DNA: TGCGCCAGCAGCTTGGATGGGGGGTCCTCCTACGAGCAGTACTTC
CDR3: CASSLDGGSSYEQYF

D: TRBD1
V: TRBV7-2
size: few
J: TRBJ1-2
DNA: TGTGCCAGCAGCCCGGTGACAGGGATCCAGAGTGGCTACACCTTC
CDR3: CASSPVTGIQSGYTF

D: NA
V: TRBV20-1
size: NA
J: TRBJ2-1
DNA: TGCAGTGGGCGGGACAGTCTATACAATGAGCAGTTCTTC
CDR3: CSGRDSLYNEQFF

D: NA
V: TRBV6-1
size: NA
J: TRBJ1-5
DNA: TGTGCCTCTCGATGGGAGGCGGGTAGCAATCAGCCCCAGCATTTT
CDR3: CASRWEAGSNQPQHF

D: TRBD1
V: TRBV6-1
size: NA
J: TRBJ1-1
DNA: TGTGCCACTGGACAGGGTGGGACTGAAGCTTTCTTT
CDR3: CATGQGGTEAFF

D: NA
V: TRBV11-2
size: few
J: TRBJ2-5
DNA: TGTGCCAGCAGCACCCAGGGGACCCAGTACTTC
CDR3: CASSTQGTQYF

D: TRBD1
V: TRBV7-8
size: NA
J: TRBJ1-5
DNA: TGTGCCAGCAGCCTGGGACAGGGTCAGAATCAGCCCCAGCATTTT
CDR3: CASSLGQGQNQPQHF

D: NA
V: TRBV20-1
size: few
J: TRBJ2-5
DNA: TGCAGTGCTAGAGCTAGGAAAGAGGAGACCCAGTACTTC
CDR3: CSARARKEETQYF

D: NA
V: TRBV27
size: once
J: TRBJ1-3
DNA: TGTGCCAGCAAGGAACTTTTTGGAAACACCATATATTTT
CDR3: CASKELFGNTIYF

D: NA
V: TRBV7-3
size: few
J: TRBJ1-4
DNA: TGTGCCAGCAGCCAAGGGCCGGATGAAAAACTGTTTTTT
CDR3: CASSQGPDEKLFF

D: NA
V: TRBV7-2
size: few
J: TRBJ1-1
DNA: TGTGCCAGCAGCCCCAGGGTCTCCACTGAAGCTTTCTTT
CDR3: CASSPRVSTEAFF

D: NA
V: TRBV7-6
size: NA
J: TRBJ1-5
DNA: TGTGCCAGCTCAGCCGATAGCAATCAGCCCCAGCATTTT
CDR3: CASSADSNQPQHF

D: NA
V: TRBV20-1
size: few
J: TRBJ1-1
DNA: TGCAGTGCAAAGAACCCGGGAGCTTCGGGTACTGAAGCTTTCTTT
CDR3: CSAKNPGASGTEAFF

D: TRBD2
V: TRBV6-2/TRBV6-3
size: NA
J: TRBJ2-5
DNA: TGTGCCAGCAGTTACTCGACTAGCGGGGGCTTGGAGACCCAGTACTTC
CDR3: CASSYSTSGGLETQYF

D: TRBD1
V: TRBV7-6
size: NA
J: TRBJ1-5
DNA: TGTGCCAGCCGAGGGGGCCGTCAGCCCCAGCATTTT
CDR3: CASRGGRQPQHF

D: TRBD2
V: TRBV27
size: NA
J: TRBJ2-1
DNA: TGTGCCAGCAGTTTTCGGTGGGGGGGGGAGAATGAGCAGTTCTTC
CDR3: CASSFRWGGENEQFF

D: NA
V: TRBV29-1
size: NA
J: TRBJ1-5
DNA: TGCAGCGTCAATGTGGCAGGGAACAATCAGCCCCAGCATTTT
CDR3: CSVNVAGNNQPQHF

D: NA
V: TRBV7-3
size: NA
J: TRBJ2-6
DNA: TGTGCCAGCAGCTTTTATGGGGCCAACGTCCTGACTTTC
CDR3: CASSFYGANVLTF

D: NA
V: TRBV18
size: NA
J: TRBJ2-5
DNA: TGTGCCAGCTCACCAGGTGGCCTTGGAGAGACCCAGTACTTC
CDR3: CASSPGGLGETQYF

D: NA
V: TRBV20-1
size: few
J: TRBJ1-2
DNA: TGCAGTGCTAGGTGGAGAAAAGGCTACACCTTC
CDR3: CSARWRKGYTF

D: NA
V: TRBV30
size: NA
J: TRBJ2-7
DNA: TGTGCCTGGAGTCGACTAGGCTCAGACTACGAGCAGTACTTC
CDR3: CAWSRLGSDYEQYF

D: NA
V: TRBV6-1
size: few
J: TRBJ1-1
DNA: TGTGCCAGCAGGGACCGCAACACTGAAGCTTTCTTT
CDR3: CASRDRNTEAFF

D: NA
V: TRBV30
size: NA
J: TRBJ1-5
DNA: TGTGCCTGGAAAGGTGGGGGACCCCAGCATTTT
CDR3: CAWKGGGPQHF

D: NA
V: TRBV20-1
size: NA
J: TRBJ1-5
DNA: TGCAGTGCTAGCTCGGTCAACAACGGGCAGCCCCAGCATTTT
CDR3: CSASSVNNGQPQHF

D: TRBD1
V: TRBV19
size: few
J: TRBJ2-7
DNA: TGTGCCAGTAGTATAGGCCCGGGACAGGGAGGCGAGCAGTACTTC
CDR3: CASSIGPGQGGEQYF

D: NA
V: TRBV6-5
size: NA
J: TRBJ2-3
DNA: TGTGCCAGCAGTTATGGGGAACATACTAGCACAGATACGCAGTATTTT
CDR3: CASSYGEHTSTDTQYF

D: NA
V: TRBV6-4
size: few
J: TRBJ2-1
DNA: TGTGCCAGCAGTCAGCAGGGCGGAAACAATGAGCAGTTCTTC
CDR3: CASSQQGGNNEQFF

D: NA
V: TRBV12-3/TRBV12-4
size: NA
J: TRBJ1-6
DNA: TGTGCCAGCAGTTCGGTCAAGACACCCCTCCACTTT
CDR3: CASSSVKTPLHF

D: TRBD2
V: TRBV7-2
size: large
J: TRBJ2-3
DNA: TGTGCCAGCAGTCCCGGACTAGCGAGCACAGATACGCAGTATTTT
CDR3: CASSPGLASTDTQYF

D: NA
V: TRBV20-1
size: medium-sized
J: TRBJ1-5
DNA: TGCAGTGCTAGAGTCGGCCACTCTTATAGCAATCAGCCCCAGCATTTT
CDR3: CSARVGHSYSNQPQHF